This record concerns one T cell receptor (beta chain) sequence. Its specificity is not known. This entry comes from a study of shared clonotypes between healthy human individuals. The overall study: The cohort had a couple of women and three men, ages 18 to 49.

Study conclusions and caveats: Investigators expected sequencing depth to affect clonotype sharing among donors.

Each of the donors was a healthy adult who was HIV-negative and had not had a recent acute infection or vaccination. This CDR3 is built from 15 residues. The trim removed 1 base at V and 6 bases at J, leaving 5 bases unmatched. CDR1 is SGHTA and CDR2 is FQGTGA in the germline V gene. The genomic DNA of each subset was split evenly across several immunoSEQ plates. Generated by immunoSEQ multiplex PCR, the TCRdb table keeps only in-frame clones and is missing some. The data show 450,000 or so clones, about 74% seen once. Source material: PBMCs. The chain is built from TRBV7-3 and TRBJ1-2, with 10 bases that match TRBD1. This receptor was taken from a woman aged 40 to 55 in good health. Some clones in this sample may be carry-over from other donors' samples. CDR3 bases: TGTGCCAGCAGCTTAAACGGTGACAGGGGGCATGGCTACACCTTC. Protein product: CASSLNGDRGHGYTF.